This T cell receptor (beta chain) was retrieved from a study of beta chain features in type 1 diabetes. Broader study findings: The influence of HLA type on TCRB rearrangement stayed undetermined. When VDJ junctions were examined, type 1 diabetes patients showed fewer insertions and more deletions. Moderately but significantly shorter TCRB CDR3s were found in Type 1 diabetes patients in all four CD4+ subsets.

Expressed TCRB transcripts were sequenced because the isolated RNA had all been reverse transcribed beforehand. The data were produced by immunoSEQ multiplex PCR, yet TCRdb's version contains in-frame clones alone and is incomplete. The profile covers 160,000 or so clones, with roughly 9% appearing a single time and 0.7% taken by the ten largest. This clone has only a few counts. Its target is not known. With V trimmed by 4 bases and J by 0 bases, 4 bases remained unmatched. CDR3 length: 15 residues. From germline, CDR1 is SGHNT and CDR2 YENEEA. The chain has TRBV11-3 and TRBJ2-5; 8 bases line up with TRBD1. The source material was central memory CD4+ T cells from blood. The origin of this receptor is a woman aged 30 to 39 with type 1 diabetes. In DNA, the CDR3 is TGTGCCAGCAGCTCCTCACAGGGGGACCAAGAGACCCAGTACTTC. Translating it yields CASSSSQGDQETQYF.